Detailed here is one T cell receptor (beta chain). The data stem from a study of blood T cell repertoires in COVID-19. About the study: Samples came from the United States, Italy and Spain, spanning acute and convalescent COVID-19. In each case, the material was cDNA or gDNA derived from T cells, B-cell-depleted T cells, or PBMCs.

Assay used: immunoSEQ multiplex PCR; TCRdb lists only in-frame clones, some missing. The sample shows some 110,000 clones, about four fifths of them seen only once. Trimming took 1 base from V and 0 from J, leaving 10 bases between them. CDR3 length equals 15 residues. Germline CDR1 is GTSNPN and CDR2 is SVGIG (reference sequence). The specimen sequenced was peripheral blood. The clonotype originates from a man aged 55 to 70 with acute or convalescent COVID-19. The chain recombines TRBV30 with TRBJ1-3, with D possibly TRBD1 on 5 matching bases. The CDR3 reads CAWSAGVYSGNTIYF. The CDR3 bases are TGTGCCTGGAGTGCGGGGGTGTACTCTGGAAACACCATATATTTT.